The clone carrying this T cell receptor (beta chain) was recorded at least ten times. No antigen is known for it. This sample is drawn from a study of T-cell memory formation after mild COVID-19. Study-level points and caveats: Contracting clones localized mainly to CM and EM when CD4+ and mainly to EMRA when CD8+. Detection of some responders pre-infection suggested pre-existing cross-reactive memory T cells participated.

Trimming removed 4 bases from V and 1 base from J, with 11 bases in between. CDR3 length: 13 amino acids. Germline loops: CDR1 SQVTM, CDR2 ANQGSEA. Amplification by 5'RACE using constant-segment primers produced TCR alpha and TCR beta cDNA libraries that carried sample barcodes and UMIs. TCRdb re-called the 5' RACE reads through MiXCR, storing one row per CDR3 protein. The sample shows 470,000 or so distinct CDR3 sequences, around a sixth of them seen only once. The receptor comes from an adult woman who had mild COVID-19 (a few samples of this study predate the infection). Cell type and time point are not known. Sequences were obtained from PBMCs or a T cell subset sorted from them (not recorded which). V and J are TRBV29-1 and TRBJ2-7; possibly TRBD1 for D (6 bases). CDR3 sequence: CSVAPTGSYEQYF. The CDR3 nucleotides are TGCAGCGTTGCCCCGACAGGATCCTACGAGCAGTACTTC.